Shown below are 22 T cell receptor beta chains from a single sample sequenced in a study of OX40 agonist ivuxolimab in advanced cancers. This table comes from immunoSEQ multiplex PCR, and its TCRdb copy is limited to in-frame clones, with some not included. Of approximately 57,000 clones listed, 80% to 90% are singletons. Sequencing was performed on CD4+ or CD8+ T cells sorted from blood, taken in a trial of the OX40 agonist ivuxolimab. The receptors stem from an adult with an advanced solid tumor such as melanoma, head and neck, liver or kidney cancer.

The CDR3 spells CASSTAGSLRLNTEAFF. CDR3 nucleotide sequence: TGTGCCAGCAGCACCGCAGGGTCGCTTAGGTTGAACACTGAAGCTTTCTTT. V gene TRBV5-6 combines with J gene TRBJ1-1, with TRBD1 as a possible D gene (5 bases). This CDR3 is 17 amino acids long. Germline CDR1 reads SGHDT; CDR2 reads YYEEEE. The germline V and J ends were trimmed by 4 bases and 0 bases, with 19 bases remaining between them.

Points on this clone: Within the sample, other DNA sequences also encode this same CDR3. The chain links TRBV5-1 to TRBJ1-2; 8 positions agree with TRBD1. The CDR3 is 14 residues long. Trimming cost V 3 bases and J 4 bases; bases outside gene matches: 5. In germline, CDR1 is SGHRS, CDR2 YFSETQ. The CDR3 is CASSSGQGAYGYTF. The CDR3 DNA follows: TGCGCCAGCAGCTCCGGACAGGGTGCCTATGGCTACACCTTC.

V usage is TRBV7-9 and J usage is TRBJ2-5; tentative D call: TRBD1 (5 bases). The V end lost 5 bases, the J end lost 1 base, and 14 bases lay between the germline ends. Germline CDR1 reads SEHNR; CDR2 reads FQNEAQ (reference sequence). CDR3 length equals 15 residues. The CDR3 sequence: CASSPIVGRQETQYF. The DNA for the CDR3 is TGTGCCAGCAGCCCCATCGTGGGGCGCCAAGAGACCCAGTACTTC.

The rearrangement links TRBV6-1 to TRBJ1-2, with a weak D call TRBD1 (6 bases). The CDR3 contains 15 residues. CDR1 is MNHNS and CDR2 is SASEGT in the germline V gene. V was shortened by 3 bases and J by 2 bases, with 13 bases between the two germline ends. The DNA of the CDR3 is TGTGCCAGCAGTGATCCCCTGACAGGCAACTATGGCTACACCTTC. Its protein product is CASSDPLTGNYGYTF.

V is TRBV11-2 and J is TRBJ1-1; no firm D call. Germline assignment: CDR1 SGHAT and CDR2 FQNNGV. Trimming took off 1 base at V and 5 bases at J, with 11 bases between the two ends. The CDR3 contains 14 residues. CDR3 region: CASSLGIGGTEAFF. CDR3 DNA: TGTGCCAGCAGCTTAGGAATAGGAGGGACTGAAGCTTTCTTT.

The gene calls are TRBV9 and TRBJ2-1; D gene ambiguous. This CDR3 has 14 residues. Trimming shortened V by 4 bases and J by 3 bases, and 11 bases separated the two germline ends. CDR1 is SGDLS and CDR2 is YYNGEE in the germline V gene. The chain's CDR3 is CASSPRADYNEQFF. CDR3 nucleotides: TGTGCCAGCAGCCCCCGGGCAGACTACAATGAGCAGTTCTTC.

This clone was recorded a few times. This sequence joins TRBV11-2 and TRBJ2-5, with 7 positions matching TRBD1. From germline, CDR1 is SGHAT and CDR2 FQNNGV. The J segment lost 1 base and the V segment lost 2 bases, leaving 10 bases of the junction unmatched. This CDR3 contains 17 residues. This CDR3 reads CASSLKEDRHVQETQYF. CDR3 sequence (DNA): TGTGCCAGCAGCTTAAAAGAGGACAGGCACGTCCAAGAGACCCAGTACTTC.

About this clone: Mismatch with germline at one junction end may stem from a read error. The rearrangement uses TRBV15 and TRBJ2-2; 10 positions match TRBD2. Germline loops: CDR1 LNHNV, CDR2 YYDKDF (reference sequence). The CDR3 extends over 16 amino acids. Here the CDR3 DNA reads TGTGCCACCAGCAGAGATCGGGCTAGCGGGAGCCGGGGAGCTGTTTTT. It specifies CATSRDRASGSRGAVF. The full variable domain, rest sourced from reference TRBV15 and TRBJ2-2, is DAMVIQNPRYQVTQFGKPVTLSCSQTLNHNVMYWYQQKSSQAPKLLFHYYDKDFNNEADTPDNFQSRRPNTSFCFLDIRSPGLGDTAMYLCATSRDRASGSRGAVFGEGSRLTVL.

This chain uses TRBV4-1 with TRBJ2-3; 10 bases map to TRBD1. Germline CDR1 MGHRA, CDR2 YSYEKL. The CDR3 runs 14 residues. The trim removed 0 bases at V and 9 bases at J, leaving 3 bases unmatched. This CDR3 is CASSQDSTGGTQYF. Written as DNA, the CDR3 is TGCGCCAGCAGCCAAGACTCGACAGGGGGCACGCAGTATTTT.

This clone was seen only a few times. This chain connects TRBV5-1 to TRBJ2-5; TRBD2 might be the D (6 bases). The germline gives CDR1 SGHRS, CDR2 YFSETQ. The length of the CDR3 is 13 residues. V lost 2 bases, J lost 6 bases, and 11 bases lay in between. Written as DNA, the CDR3 is TGCGCCAGCAGCTTCGGGGGTTCGAAGACCCAGTACTTC. It codes for CASSFGGSKTQYF.

The V and J genes are TRBV2 and TRBJ1-3; D ambiguous. The ends were cut back, 3 bases at V and 5 bases at J, with 11 bases in the middle. In germline, CDR1 is SNHLY, CDR2 FYNNEI. The CDR3 has 14 amino acids. DNA of the CDR3: TGTGCCAGCAGTGACCCTGAAGGAAGAAACACCATATATTTT. Residues: CASSDPEGRNTIYF. Full variable domain (outside the CDR3, taken from reference TRBV2 and TRBJ1-3): EPEVTQTPSHQVTQMGQEVILRCVPISNHLYFYWYRQILGQKVEFLVSFYNNEISEKSEIFDDQFSVERPDGSNFTLKIRSTKLEDSAMYFCASSDPEGRNTIYFGEGSWLTVV.

The chain recombines TRBV30 with TRBJ1-5, with D perhaps matching TRBD1 (5 bases). The CDR3 length is 13 residues. Germline CDR1 reads GTSNPN; CDR2 reads SVGIG (reference sequence). The V gene lost 0 bases and the J gene lost 8 bases, with 11 bases spanning the gap. The CDR3 region has the DNA TGTGCCTGGAGTGTAGGGGCCGCGAAGCCCCAGCATTTT. It translates to CAWSVGAAKPQHF.

The rearrangement uses TRBV30 and TRBJ1-5, with 7 bases fitting TRBD1. The CDR3 loop spans 14 amino acids. In germline, CDR1 is GTSNPN, CDR2 SVGIG (reference sequence). V was clipped by 0 bases and J by 6 bases; unmatched bases: 5. CDR3 in DNA: TGTGCCTGGAGTGTTCAGGGGGTAGGTCAGCCCCAGCATTTT. Translation gives CAWSVQGVGQPQHF.

The chain carries TRBV7-2 and TRBJ2-7; 9 bases align to TRBD2. V shed 2 bases, J shed 9 bases, and the junction held 23 bases outside the gene matches. Looked up from germline, CDR1 is SGHTA and CDR2 is FQGNSA. This CDR3 contains 19 residues. Here the CDR3 reads CASSLTWIAGARGGGAQYF. The DNA of the CDR3 is TGTGCCAGCAGCTTAACCTGGATAGCGGGAGCTAGGGGAGGGGGCGCGCAGTACTTC.

The chain combines TRBV7-3 with TRBJ2-5; no definite D call. V lost 5 bases and J 5 bases, leaving 15 bases between the germline ends. Per the germline V gene, CDR1 is SGHTA and CDR2 is FQGTGA. The CDR3 has 14 amino acids. The CDR3 DNA reads TGTGCCAGCAGCCTTGGGGTTGTCGCGGAGACCCAGTACTTC. It yields the protein CASSLGVVAETQYF.

The gene calls are TRBV5-1 and TRBJ2-2; TRBD1 aligns across 7 bases. The germline CDR1 and CDR2 sequences are SGHRS and YFSETQ. Losses at the gene ends were 4 bases for V and 0 bases for J; bases not matched to a gene: 9. The CDR3 is 17 residues long. CDR3 in amino acids: CASSPYPGTANTGELFF. CDR3 DNA sequence: TGCGCCAGCAGCCCCTACCCCGGGACAGCGAACACCGGGGAGCTGTTTTTT.

The gene calls are TRBV28 and TRBJ2-1, with a possible D match to TRBD2 (5 bases). V was pared by 6 bases and J by 7 bases, with 19 bases between. CDR1 is MDHEN, CDR2 SYDVKM, per germline. The CDR3 totals 15 residues. The chain's CDR3 is CASSSHREWENEQFF. DNA for the CDR3: TGTGCCAGCAGCTCCCACCGGGAATGGGAGAATGAGCAGTTCTTC.

This chain uses TRBV5-1 with TRBJ2-1; TRBD1 matches at 9 bases. The germline CDR1 and CDR2 sequences are SGHRS and YFSETQ. The length of the CDR3 is 16 residues. With V trimmed by 4 bases and J by 6 bases, 11 bases remained unmatched. CDR3 nucleotides: TGCGCCAGCAGCCTCCTCACCGGGACAGGGTCCAATGAGCAGTTCTTC. It specifies CASSLLTGTGSNEQFF.

As concerns this clone: The junction does not match germline at one end; this may be a read error. CDR3 nucleotides: TGTGCCAGCAGCCCCCGGAGGGACAGGGGGCACGAAGAGGCCCAGTACTTC. Translated, it gives CASSPRRDRGHEEAQYF. J is TRBJ2-5 and V is TRBV5-6, with 12 bases fitting TRBD1. The CDR3 spans 17 residues. Germline V gene lookup returns CDR1 SGHDT and CDR2 YYEEEE.

The rearrangement links TRBV28 to TRBJ2-3; 12 positions match TRBD2. V was pared by 3 bases and J by 7 bases, with 8 bases of the junction left unmatched. The CDR3 runs 16 residues. Germline V gene data show CDR1 as MDHEN and CDR2 as SYDVKM. CDR3 in amino acids: CASSLRLAGGWNTQYF. CDR3 DNA: TGTGCCAGCAGTTTGAGGCTAGCGGGAGGGTGGAATACGCAGTATTTT.

This chain connects TRBV28 to TRBJ1-2; 8 bases are a match to TRBD1. The germline V gene encodes CDR1 MDHEN and CDR2 SYDVKM. The J segment lost 8 bases and the V segment lost 5 bases, leaving 7 bases of the junction unmatched. The CDR3 totals 13 residues. CDR3 sequence: CASSPQGAEGYTF. The CDR3 DNA follows: TGTGCCAGCAGTCCCCAGGGGGCGGAGGGCTACACCTTC.

This clone was observed a handful of times. This sequence joins TRBV6-7 and TRBJ2-3; a possible D gene is TRBD2 (6 bases). TRBV6-7 is classed as an ORF, of uncertain function. This CDR3 region has 15 residues. Trimming removed 5 bases at V and 10 bases at J, with 22 bases between. CDR3 sequence: CASSLRPTRRGAQYF. CDR3 DNA sequence: TGTGCCAGCAGTCTTCGCCCCACTCGGAGGGGAGCGCAGTATTTT.